The 29 T cell receptor beta chains in this list originate from one sample, sequenced in a study of blood T cell repertoires in COVID-19. The table came from immunoSEQ multiplex PCR; TCRdb's copy has only in-frame clones and leaves some out. Of approximately 28,000 clones in the sample, about 88% were seen once. Input material: peripheral blood. Receptors were obtained from a man in his sixties or seventies with active or convalescent COVID-19.

This chain links TRBV7-9 with TRBJ1-5, with D perhaps TRBD1 (5 bases). The length of the CDR3 is 14 residues. Per germline, CDR1 SEHNR and CDR2 FQNEAQ (reference sequence). Between the trimmed V and J ends, which lost 5 bases and 2 bases, there was a span of 10 bases. CDR3: CASSLARGNQPQHF. In DNA, the CDR3 is TGTGCCAGCAGCCTTGCCAGGGGCAATCAGCCCCAGCATTTT.

This chain uses TRBV5-1 with TRBJ2-3; 16 nucleotides line up with TRBD2. The V gene's germline CDR1 is SGHRS and CDR2 YFSETQ. The V and J ends lost 4 bases and 5 bases, in that order; junction bases with no gene match: 13. The length of the CDR3 is 19 residues. CDR3 nucleotide sequence: TGCGCCAGCAGCCCGGGACTAGCGGGAGGGCCGGGGGCTAGAGATACGCAGTATTTT. Translation gives CASSPGLAGGPGARDTQYF.

This clone came up once. The chain joins TRBV9 to TRBJ1-6; D remains unclear. The CDR3 sequence is 13 residues long. The germline CDR1 and CDR2 sequences are SGDLS and YYNGEE. Trimming cost V 3 bases and J 7 bases, with 8 bases left between them. Written as DNA, the CDR3 is TGTGCCAGCAGCGGCGGGGAGAATTCACCCCTCCACTTT. Its protein is CASSGGENSPLHF.

The rearrangement joins TRBV29-1 to TRBJ2-7; maybe TRBD1 (6 bases). V gave up 5 bases and J gave up 2 bases, with 13 bases separating them. Germline CDR1 and CDR2: SQVTM and ANQGSEA. The CDR3 sequence is 13 residues long. The CDR3, as DNA: TGCAGCGTTAGGTGGACAGATGCCTACGAGCAGTACTTC. Translation: CSVRWTDAYEQYF.

This clone was counted a single time. The J gene is TRBJ1-2, the V gene TRBV7-2, with a tentative D call TRBD1 (5 bases). Germline CDR1 SGHTA, CDR2 FQGNSA. The ends were cut back, 5 bases at V and 2 bases at J, with 18 bases in the middle. The CDR3 loop spans 16 amino acids. The CDR3 spells CASSLSLRGSNYGYTF. The DNA for the CDR3 is TGTGCCAGCAGCCTCTCGCTCCGGGGGAGCAACTATGGCTACACCTTC.

V usage is TRBV2 and J usage is TRBJ2-3; possible D gene TRBD1, 6 bases. This CDR3 has 11 amino acids. Per germline, CDR1 SNHLY and CDR2 FYNNEI. CDR3 amino acids: CAVTGINTQYF. The CDR3, as DNA: TGTGCAGTTACAGGGATCAATACGCAGTATTTT.

The chain is built from TRBV5-6 and TRBJ2-7; tentatively, D is TRBD2 (6 bases). The CDR3 runs to 15 residues. Between the trimmed V and J ends, which lost 2 bases and 7 bases, there was a span of 19 bases. CDR1 and CDR2 (germline): SGHDT, YYEEEE. The CDR3 is CASSFRLGGFWEQYV. For the CDR3, the DNA is TGTGCCAGCAGCTTCCGTCTAGGAGGGTTTTGGGAGCAGTACGTC.

The chain carries TRBV5-8 and TRBJ1-1, with 8 bases aligning to TRBD1. This CDR3 region has 14 residues. J lost 5 bases, V lost 4 bases, and 7 bases had no gene match. Germline lookup yields CDR1 SGHTS and CDR2 YDEGEE. Here the CDR3 DNA reads TGTGCCAGCAGCGTCCGGGACAGGAGGACTGAAGCTTTCTTT. Translating gives CASSVRDRRTEAFF.

This chain links TRBV13 with TRBJ2-1; 8 nucleotides agree with TRBD2. The CDR3 is made up of 16 amino acids. The J segment lost 4 bases and the V segment lost 5 bases, leaving 10 bases of the junction unmatched. From germline, CDR1 is PRHDT and CDR2 FYEKMQ (reference sequence). CDR3 in amino acids: CASSPSAGAGYNEQFF. The CDR3 nucleotides are TGTGCCAGCAGCCCGTCAGCGGGAGCGGGTTACAATGAGCAGTTCTTC.

The chain combines TRBV14 with TRBJ1-2; 7 bases map to TRBD1. After removal of 1 base from V and 6 bases from J, the junction contained 11 bases not matched to a gene. The CDR3 is 16 amino acids. Germline CDR1 SGHDN, CDR2 FVKESK. The CDR3 loop reads CASSQVHDRVTDGYTF. The CDR3 coding sequence is TGTGCCAGCAGCCAAGTCCATGACAGGGTGACGGATGGCTACACCTTC.

This chain uses TRBV19 with TRBJ2-5, with 7 bases aligning to TRBD2. Germline V gene data show CDR1 as LNHDA and CDR2 as SQIVND (reference sequence). The trim removed 1 base at V and 2 bases at J, leaving 4 bases unmatched. The CDR3 consists of 15 residues. CDR3 residues: CASSIGLGGQETQYF. The CDR3 coding sequence is TGTGCCAGTAGTATAGGGTTGGGAGGGCAAGAGACCCAGTACTTC. The variable domain in full, with the rest retrieved from reference TRBV19 and TRBJ2-5, is DGGITQSPKYLFRKEGQNVTLSCEQNLNHDAMYWYRQDPGQGLRLIYYSQIVNDFQKGDIAEGYSVSREKKESFPLTVTSAQKNPTAFYLCASSIGLGGQETQYFGPGTRLLVL.

CDR3 region: CASSSQGSNQPQHF. The CDR3 bases are TGTGCCAGCAGTTCGCAGGGGAGCAATCAGCCCCAGCATTTT. V and J are TRBV27 and TRBJ1-5, with D perhaps TRBD1 (6 bases). Germline V CDR1 and CDR2: MNHEY, SMNVEV (reference sequence). The CDR3 is made up of 14 amino acids. The germline V and J ends were trimmed by 4 bases and 1 base, with 8 bases remaining between them.

The chain couples TRBV2 to TRBJ1-1; 7 nucleotides match TRBD1. The CDR3 is 15 residues long. Germline values: CDR1 SNHLY, CDR2 FYNNEI. V lost 4 bases, J lost 0 bases, and 5 bases stayed unmatched. The CDR3 nucleotides are TGTGCCAGCAGTGTTCTGGGACAGCTGAACACTGAAGCTTTCTTT. It translates to CASSVLGQLNTEAFF. Using reference TRBV2 and TRBJ1-1 for the parts outside the CDR3, the full variable domain is EPEVTQTPSHQVTQMGQEVILRCVPISNHLYFYWYRQILGQKVEFLVSFYNNEISEKSEIFDDQFSVERPDGSNFTLKIRSTKLEDSAMYFCASSVLGQLNTEAFFGQGTRLTVV.

J is TRBJ1-2 and V is TRBV30, with D hard to call. Per the germline V gene, CDR1 is GTSNPN and CDR2 is SVGIG (reference sequence). The CDR3 has 13 residues. V shed 2 bases and J shed 2 bases, with 9 bases lying between them. DNA of the CDR3: TGTGCCTGGAGTCTGGAGGGCAACTATGGCTACACCTTC. This codes for CAWSLEGNYGYTF. Full variable domain (outside the CDR3, taken from reference TRBV30 and TRBJ1-2): SQTIHQWPATLVQPVGSPLSLECTVEGTSNPNLYWYRQAAGRGLQLLFYSVGIGQISSEVPQNLSASRPQDRQFILSSKKLLLSDSGFYLCAWSLEGNYGYTFGSGTRLTVV.

The chain combines TRBV5-1 with TRBJ2-6, with TRBD2 identical over 11 bases. The CDR3 sequence is 17 residues long. From germline, CDR1 is SGHRS and CDR2 YFSETQ. Germline trimming cut 4 bases from V and 2 bases from J; bases unmatched to any gene: 5. CDR3 protein: CASSPGLAVPGANVLTF. CDR3 coding DNA: TGCGCCAGCAGCCCGGGACTAGCGGTACCTGGGGCCAACGTCCTGACTTTC.

This chain links TRBV15 with TRBJ1-5, with 10 positions matching TRBD1. The CDR3 loop spans 20 amino acids. J gave up 1 base and V 5 bases, and 17 bases lay outside the gene matches. In germline, CDR1 is LNHNV, CDR2 YYDKDF (reference sequence). The CDR3 reads CATSQRGGDRGRGSNQPQHF. CDR3 DNA: TGTGCCACCAGCCAAAGAGGAGGAGACAGGGGGCGCGGAAGCAATCAGCCCCAGCATTTT.

V gene TRBV5-1 combines with J gene TRBJ1-1; 8 positions agree with TRBD1. From germline, CDR1 is SGHRS and CDR2 YFSETQ. V was pared by 3 bases and J by 5 bases, with 9 bases of the junction left unmatched. The length of the CDR3 is 15 residues. Here the CDR3 reads CASSSDGQGATEAFF. The CDR3 coding sequence is TGCGCCAGCAGCTCGGATGGACAGGGTGCTACTGAAGCTTTCTTT.

J is TRBJ2-7 and V is TRBV7-8, with TRBD1 matching 7 bases. This CDR3 is built from 17 residues. Trimming cost V 1 base and J 6 bases; bases outside gene matches: 15. CDR1 is SGHVS, CDR2 FQNEAQ, per germline. The CDR3 loop reads CASSLGLSRTGYFEQYF. CDR3 DNA sequence: TGTGCCAGCAGCTTAGGACTAAGTAGGACAGGTTATTTCGAGCAGTACTTC.

The rearrangement uses TRBV30 and TRBJ1-5; TRBD1 matches at 8 bases. Germline V gene data show CDR1 as GTSNPN and CDR2 as SVGIG (reference sequence). The CDR3 length is 14 residues. Unmatched junction bases numbered 6, after V lost 4 bases and J lost 4 bases. CDR3 coding DNA: TGTGCCTGGACCCTGGGACAGGCGAATCAGCCCCAGCATTTT. The encoded protein is CAWTLGQANQPQHF.

The rearrangement links TRBV19 to TRBJ2-7; D possibly corresponds to TRBD1 (5 bases). The ends were cut back, 2 bases at V and 3 bases at J, with 5 bases in the middle. This CDR3 comprises 12 residues. The germline V gene encodes CDR1 LNHDA and CDR2 SQIVND (reference sequence). CDR3 protein: CASSIQGYEQYF. Written as DNA, the CDR3 is TGTGCCAGTAGTATACAGGGCTACGAGCAGTACTTC.

The chain links TRBV27 to TRBJ1-1; a possible D gene is TRBD1 (6 bases). The V end lost 3 bases, the J end lost 1 base, and 6 bases lay between the germline ends. The CDR3 runs to 13 residues. From germline, CDR1 is MNHEY and CDR2 SMNVEV (reference sequence). CDR3 amino acids: CASSLGANTEAFF. CDR3 nucleotides: TGTGCCAGCAGTTTGGGGGCGAACACTGAAGCTTTCTTT.

The chain employs TRBV6-5 and TRBJ1-3; TRBD1 matches 7 bases. Germline CDR1 is MNHEY and CDR2 is SVGAGI. The V and J ends lost 6 bases and 0 bases, in that order; junction bases with no gene match: 5. The CDR3 is 15 residues long. As DNA, the CDR3 is TGTGCCAGCAGCCGAACAGGGGTCTCTGGAAACACCATATATTTT. This translates into CASSRTGVSGNTIYF.

This chain links TRBV19 with TRBJ1-3, with D hard to call. The CDR3 sequence is 15 residues long. Between the trimmed V and J ends, which lost 7 bases and 0 bases, there was a span of 13 bases. CDR1 LNHDA and CDR2 SQIVND come from the germline V gene (reference sequence). The CDR3 loop is CASIPSWSSGNTIYF. Here the CDR3 DNA reads TGTGCCAGTATCCCCTCGTGGAGCTCTGGAAACACCATATATTTT.

CDR3 loop: CASSSSPSGRWNTEAFF. The CDR3 DNA reads as TGCGCCAGCAGCTCATCGCCCAGCGGACGGTGGAACACTGAAGCTTTCTTT. V and J are TRBV5-1 and TRBJ1-1; D remains unclear. The CDR3 has 17 amino acids. V lost 3 bases to trimming and J lost 1 base, with 19 bases between them. The V gene's germline CDR1 is SGHRS and CDR2 YFSETQ. Variable domain in full (rest from reference TRBV5-1 and TRBJ1-1): KAGVTQTPRYLIKTRGQQVTLSCSPISGHRSVSWYQQTPGQGLQFLFEYFSETQRNKGNFPGRFSGRQFSNSRSEMNVSTLELGDSALYLCASSSSPSGRWNTEAFFGQGTRLTVV.

This clone was seen a single time. The CDR3: CAWDSGYGYTF. The CDR3 nucleotides are TGTGCCTGGGACAGCGGGTATGGCTACACCTTC. V gene TRBV30 combines with J gene TRBJ1-2, with a possible D match to TRBD1 (5 bases). Germline V gene lookup returns CDR1 GTSNPN and CDR2 SVGIG (reference sequence). The CDR3 loop spans 11 amino acids. The V and J ends lost 5 bases and 5 bases respectively, with 9 bases between them.

The chain carries TRBV24-1 and TRBJ2-5; 9 bases map to TRBD1. Germline CDR1 and CDR2: KGHDR and SFDVKD. There are 17 residues in the CDR3. J was trimmed by 1 base and V by 2 bases; bases with no gene match: 7. CDR3 coding DNA: TGTGCCACCAGTGATTGGGGGGGGACAGGGCCCCAAGAGACCCAGTACTTC. It encodes CATSDWGGTGPQETQYF.

The sample holds a few counts of this clone. The V call is TRBV30, the J call TRBJ2-1; 14 bases agree with TRBD2. The CDR3 contains 17 residues. Losses at the gene ends were 0 bases for V and 7 bases for J; bases not matched to a gene: 8. Germline V CDR1 and CDR2: GTSNPN, SVGIG (reference sequence). CDR3 sequence reads: CAWSVLGLAGDMNEQFF. In nucleotides, the CDR3 is TGTGCCTGGAGTGTCCTGGGACTAGCGGGGGATATGAATGAGCAGTTCTTC.

The V and J genes are TRBV5-5 and TRBJ2-7; TRBD1 matches at 9 bases. The CDR3 is 15 amino acids. Germline V gives CDR1 SGHKS, CDR2 YYEKEE (reference sequence). The J segment lost 4 bases and the V segment lost 4 bases, leaving 9 bases of the junction unmatched. The CDR3 DNA reads as TGTGCCAGCAGCCCGGACAGGGGTAGCTTTTACGAGCAGTACGTC. The encoded protein is CASSPDRGSFYEQYV.

The chain recombines TRBV5-1 with TRBJ2-3; possible D gene TRBD2, 6 bases. In germline, CDR1 is SGHRS, CDR2 YFSETQ. CDR3 length: 14 residues. V was clipped by 3 bases and J by 5 bases, with 13 bases between them. DNA for the CDR3: TGCGCCAGCAGCTCTGGCGGGGCCCTAGATACGCAGTATTTT. Amino acids: CASSSGGALDTQYF. Drawing the rest from reference TRBV5-1 and TRBJ2-3, the complete variable domain is KAGVTQTPRYLIKTRGQQVTLSCSPISGHRSVSWYQQTPGQGLQFLFEYFSETQRNKGNFPGRFSGRQFSNSRSEMNVSTLELGDSALYLCASSSGGALDTQYFGPGTRLTVL.